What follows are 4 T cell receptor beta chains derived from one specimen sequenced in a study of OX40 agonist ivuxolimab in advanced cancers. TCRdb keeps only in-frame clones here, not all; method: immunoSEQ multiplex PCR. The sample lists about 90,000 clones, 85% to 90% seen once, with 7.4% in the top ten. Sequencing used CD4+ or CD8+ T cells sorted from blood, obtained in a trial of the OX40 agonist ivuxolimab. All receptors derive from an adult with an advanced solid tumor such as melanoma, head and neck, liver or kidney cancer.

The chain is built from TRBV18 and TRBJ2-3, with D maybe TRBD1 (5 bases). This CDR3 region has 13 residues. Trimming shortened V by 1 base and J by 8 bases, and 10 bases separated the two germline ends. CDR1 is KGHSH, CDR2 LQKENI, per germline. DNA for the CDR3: TGTGCCAGCTCACCACTCCAGGGCGGTACGCAGTATTTT. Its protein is CASSPLQGGTQYF.

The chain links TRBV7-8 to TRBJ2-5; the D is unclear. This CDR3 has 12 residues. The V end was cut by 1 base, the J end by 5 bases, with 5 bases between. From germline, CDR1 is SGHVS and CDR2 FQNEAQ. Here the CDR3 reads CASSLEEETQYF. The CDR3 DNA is TGTGCCAGCAGCTTAGAGGAGGAGACCCAGTACTTC. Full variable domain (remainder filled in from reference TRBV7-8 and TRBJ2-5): GAGVSQSPRYKVAKRGQDVALRCDPISGHVSLFWYQQALGQGPEFLTYFQNEAQLDKSGLPSDRFFAERPEGSVSTLKIQRTQQEDSAVYLCASSLEEETQYFGPGTRLLVL.

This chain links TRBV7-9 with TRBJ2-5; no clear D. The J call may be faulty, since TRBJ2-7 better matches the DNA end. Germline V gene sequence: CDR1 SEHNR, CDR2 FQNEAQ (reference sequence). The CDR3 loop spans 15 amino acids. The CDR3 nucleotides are TGTGCCAGCAGCTTAGGGGCAGTTGGTGCCTACGAGCAGTACTTC. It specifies CASSLGAVGAYEQYF.

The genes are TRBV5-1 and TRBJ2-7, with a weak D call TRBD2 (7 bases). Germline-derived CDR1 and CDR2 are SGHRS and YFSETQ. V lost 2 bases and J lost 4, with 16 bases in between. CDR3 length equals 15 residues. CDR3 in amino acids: CASSFGWEGEYEQYF. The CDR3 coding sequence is TGCGCCAGCAGCTTCGGATGGGAGGGGGAGTACGAGCAGTACTTC.